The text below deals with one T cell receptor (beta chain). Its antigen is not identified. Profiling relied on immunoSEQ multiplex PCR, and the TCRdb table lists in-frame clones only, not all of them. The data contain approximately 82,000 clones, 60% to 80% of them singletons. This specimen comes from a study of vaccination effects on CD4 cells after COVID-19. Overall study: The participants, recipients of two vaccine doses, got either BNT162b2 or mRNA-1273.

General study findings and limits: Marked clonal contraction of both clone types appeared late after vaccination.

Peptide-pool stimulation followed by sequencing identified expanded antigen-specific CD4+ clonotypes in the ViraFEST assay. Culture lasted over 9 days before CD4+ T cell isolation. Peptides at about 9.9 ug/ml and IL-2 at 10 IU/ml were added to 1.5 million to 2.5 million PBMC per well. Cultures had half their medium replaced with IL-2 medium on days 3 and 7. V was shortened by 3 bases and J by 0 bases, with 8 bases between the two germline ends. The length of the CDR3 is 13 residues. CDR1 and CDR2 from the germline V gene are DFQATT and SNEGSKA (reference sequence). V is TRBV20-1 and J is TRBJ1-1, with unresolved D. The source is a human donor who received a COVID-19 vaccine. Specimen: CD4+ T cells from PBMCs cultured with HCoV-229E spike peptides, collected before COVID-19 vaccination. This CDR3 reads CSASRDMNTEAFF. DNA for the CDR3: TGCAGTGCTAGTAGGGATATGAACACTGAAGCTTTCTTT.